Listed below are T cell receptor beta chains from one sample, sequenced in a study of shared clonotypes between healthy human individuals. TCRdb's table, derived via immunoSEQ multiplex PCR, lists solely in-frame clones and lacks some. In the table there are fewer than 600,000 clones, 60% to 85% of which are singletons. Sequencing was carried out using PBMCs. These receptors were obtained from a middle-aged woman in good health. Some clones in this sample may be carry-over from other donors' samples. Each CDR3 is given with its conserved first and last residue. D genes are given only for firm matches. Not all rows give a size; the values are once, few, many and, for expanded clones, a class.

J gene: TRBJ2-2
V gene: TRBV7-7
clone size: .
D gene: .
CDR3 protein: CASSLAGAAGELFF
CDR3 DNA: TGTGCCAGCAGCTTAGCGGGAGCGGCCGGGGAGCTGTTTTTT

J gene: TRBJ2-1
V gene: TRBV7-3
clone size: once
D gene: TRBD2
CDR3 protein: CASSSYGLAGGPDSNEQFF
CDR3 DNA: TGTGCCAGCAGCTCATACGGACTAGCGGGAGGACCAGACTCCAATGAGCAGTTCTTC

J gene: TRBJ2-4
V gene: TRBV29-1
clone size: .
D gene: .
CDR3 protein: CSVEDARGGNIQYF
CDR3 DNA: TGCAGCGTTGAAGATGCCAGGGGGGGCAACATTCAGTACTTC

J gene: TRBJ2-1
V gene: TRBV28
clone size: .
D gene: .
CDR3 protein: CASSLLSGTGEQFF
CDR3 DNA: TGTGCCAGCAGTTTATTGTCCGGGACGGGGGAGCAGTTCTTC

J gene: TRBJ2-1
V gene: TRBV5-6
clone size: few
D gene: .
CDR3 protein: CASSHYNEQFF
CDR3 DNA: TGTGCCAGCAGCCACTACAATGAGCAGTTCTTC

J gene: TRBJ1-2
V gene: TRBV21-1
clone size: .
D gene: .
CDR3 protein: CASSKWGHPNYGYTF
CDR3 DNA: TGTGCCAGCAGCAAATGGGGACACCCAAACTATGGCTACACCTTC

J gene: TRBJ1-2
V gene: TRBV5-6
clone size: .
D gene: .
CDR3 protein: CASTRPSDAGYTF
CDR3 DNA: TGTGCCAGCACCCGTCCTTCTGACGCCGGCTACACCTTC

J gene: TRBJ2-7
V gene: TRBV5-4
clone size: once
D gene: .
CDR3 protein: CASSLAGSPYEQYF
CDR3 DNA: TGTGCCAGCAGCTTGGCCGGCTCCCCCTACGAGCAGTACTTC

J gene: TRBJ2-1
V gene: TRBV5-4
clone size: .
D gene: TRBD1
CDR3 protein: CASSEGQGGYNEQFF
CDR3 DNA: TGTGCCAGCAGCGAGGGACAGGGGGGTTACAATGAGCAGTTCTTC

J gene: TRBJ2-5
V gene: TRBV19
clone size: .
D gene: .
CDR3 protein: CATARDHQETQYF
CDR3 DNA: TGTGCCACCGCACGAGACCACCAAGAGACCCAGTACTTC

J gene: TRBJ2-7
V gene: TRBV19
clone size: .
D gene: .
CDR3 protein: CASSIGYTIHEQYF
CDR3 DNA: TGTGCCAGTAGTATAGGGTACACGATCCACGAGCAGTACTTC

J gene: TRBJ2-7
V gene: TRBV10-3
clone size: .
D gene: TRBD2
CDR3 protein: CAISSGLAGGGEQYF
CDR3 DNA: TGTGCCATCAGTTCAGGACTAGCGGGAGGAGGCGAGCAGTACTTC

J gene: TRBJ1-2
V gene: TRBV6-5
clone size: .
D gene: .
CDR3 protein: CASSPDKLGGYTF
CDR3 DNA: TGTGCCAGCAGTCCCGACAAGTTGGGGGGCTACACCTTC

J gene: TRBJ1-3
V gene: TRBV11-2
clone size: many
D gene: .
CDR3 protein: CASSLAQDGNTIYF
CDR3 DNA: TGTGCCAGCAGCTTAGCACAGGATGGAAACACCATATATTTT

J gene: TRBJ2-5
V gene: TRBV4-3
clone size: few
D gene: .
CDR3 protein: CASSQSPRGETQYF
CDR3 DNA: TGCGCCAGCAGCCAGTCTCCGAGAGGAGAGACCCAGTACTTC

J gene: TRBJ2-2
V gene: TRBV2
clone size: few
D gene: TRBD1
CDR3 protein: CASSATLTGAGELFF
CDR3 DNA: TGTGCCAGCAGTGCCACCTTAACAGGGGCCGGGGAGCTGTTTTTT

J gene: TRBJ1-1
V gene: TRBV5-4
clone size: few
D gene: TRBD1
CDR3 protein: CASSSDTTGAATEAFF
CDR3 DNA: TGTGCCAGCAGCTCAGATACTACAGGGGCGGCCACTGAAGCTTTCTTT

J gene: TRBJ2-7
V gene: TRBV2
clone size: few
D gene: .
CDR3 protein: CASSEFDKAYEQYF
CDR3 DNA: TGTGCCAGCAGTGAGTTTGACAAGGCCTACGAGCAGTACTTC

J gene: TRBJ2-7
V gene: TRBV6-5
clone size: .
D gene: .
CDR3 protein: CASSYGQTYEQYF
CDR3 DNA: TGTGCCAGCAGTTACGGCCAGACCTACGAGCAGTACTTC

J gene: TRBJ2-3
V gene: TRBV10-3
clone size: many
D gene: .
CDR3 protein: CAISESSTDTQYF
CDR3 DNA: TGTGCCATCAGTGAGTCGAGCACAGATACGCAGTATTTT

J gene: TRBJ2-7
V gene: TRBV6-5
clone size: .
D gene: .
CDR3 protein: CASSYSGPREQYF
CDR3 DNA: TGTGCCAGCAGTTACTCGGGCCCGCGAGAGCAGTACTTC

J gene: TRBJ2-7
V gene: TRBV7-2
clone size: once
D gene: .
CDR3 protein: CASSVQSRELYEQYF
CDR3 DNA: TGTGCCAGCAGCGTACAGAGCCGGGAGCTCTACGAGCAGTACTTC

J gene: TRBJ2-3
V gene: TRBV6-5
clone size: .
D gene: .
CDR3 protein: CASSYRVPGDTQYF
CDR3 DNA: TGTGCCAGCAGTTACAGGGTCCCCGGAGATACGCAGTATTTT

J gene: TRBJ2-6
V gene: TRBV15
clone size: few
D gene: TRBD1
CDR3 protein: CATSPDRGRSGANVLTF
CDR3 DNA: TGTGCCACCAGCCCCGACAGGGGGCGCTCTGGGGCCAACGTCCTGACTTTC

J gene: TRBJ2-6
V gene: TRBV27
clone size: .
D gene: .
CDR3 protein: CASSPHGSGANVLTF
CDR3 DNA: TGTGCCAGCAGTCCACACGGGTCTGGGGCCAACGTCCTGACTTTC

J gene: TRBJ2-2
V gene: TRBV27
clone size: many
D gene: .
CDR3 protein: CASRLGRNTGELFF
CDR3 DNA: TGTGCCAGCAGACTGGGACGGAACACCGGGGAGCTGTTTTTT

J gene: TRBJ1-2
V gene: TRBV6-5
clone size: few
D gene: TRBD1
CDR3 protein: CASSYSPGQGANGYTF
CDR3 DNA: TGTGCCAGCAGTTACTCGCCGGGACAGGGGGCAAATGGCTACACCTTC

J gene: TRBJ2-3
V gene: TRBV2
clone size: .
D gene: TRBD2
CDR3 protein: CACLTTGAGADTQYF
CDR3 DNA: TGTGCCTGCCTAACAACCGGAGCGGGAGCTGATACGCAGTATTTT

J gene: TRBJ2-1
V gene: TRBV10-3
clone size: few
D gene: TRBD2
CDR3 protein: CAISRTSGTHNEQFF
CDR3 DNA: TGTGCCATCAGCAGGACTAGCGGGACCCACAATGAGCAGTTCTTC

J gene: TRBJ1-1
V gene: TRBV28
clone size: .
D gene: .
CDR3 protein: CASSLYGGAPRDTEAFF
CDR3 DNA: TGTGCCAGCAGTTTATATGGGGGGGCTCCAAGGGACACTGAAGCTTTCTTT